This T cell receptor beta chain was observed in a study of shared clonotypes between healthy human individuals. Comments on this clone: Its antigen is undetermined.

The assay was immunoSEQ multiplex PCR, and TCRdb's table has in-frame clones only and misses some. In the table there are about 560,000 clones, around 76% of which are singletons. The germline V gene encodes CDR1 LGHNT and CDR2 FRNRAP. Trimming shortened V by 6 bases and J by 8 bases, and 16 bases separated the two germline ends. The CDR3 is 13 residues long. Overall study findings and caveats: Apart from blood, nothing was sampled; tissue repertoires likely differ.

The sequence was collected from a middle-aged woman in good health. Some clones in this sample may be carry-over from other donors' samples. The chain uses TRBV12-5 and TRBJ1-2; D is unclear. Sequenced input: PBMCs. This CDR3 is CASGFGRRGGYTF. The CDR3 coding sequence is TGTGCTAGTGGCTTTGGACGGAGAGGAGGCTACACCTTC.